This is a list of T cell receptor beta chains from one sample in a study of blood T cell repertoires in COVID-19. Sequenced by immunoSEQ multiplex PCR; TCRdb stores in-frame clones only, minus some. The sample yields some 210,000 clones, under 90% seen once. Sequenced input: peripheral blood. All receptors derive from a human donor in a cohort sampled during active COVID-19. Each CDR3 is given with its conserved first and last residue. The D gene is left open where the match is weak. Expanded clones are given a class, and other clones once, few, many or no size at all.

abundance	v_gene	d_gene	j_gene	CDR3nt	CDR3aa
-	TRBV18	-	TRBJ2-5	TGTGCCAGCTCACCAGGCAGGTGGCAAGAGACCCAGTACTTC	CASSPGRWQETQYF
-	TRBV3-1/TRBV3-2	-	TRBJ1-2	TGTGCCAGCAGCCAAGAAAATTTTTCGGGCTATGGCTACACCTTC	CASSQENFSGYGYTF
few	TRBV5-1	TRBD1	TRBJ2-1	TGCGCCAGCAGCAGCCGGGACAGGGGCCCTGAGCGTGGCTCAAATGAGCAGTTCTTC	CASSSRDRGPERGSNEQFF
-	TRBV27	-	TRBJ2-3	TGTGCCAGCAGACATCTGGATACGCAGTATTTT	CASRHLDTQYF
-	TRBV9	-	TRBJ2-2	TGTGCCAGCAGCGTAGCAAAAGGGGGACGAACCGGGGAGCTGTTTTTT	CASSVAKGGRTGELFF
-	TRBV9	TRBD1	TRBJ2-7	TGTGCCAGCAGCCCCGGGACAGGGGGGTTTTACGAGCAGTACTTC	CASSPGTGGFYEQYF
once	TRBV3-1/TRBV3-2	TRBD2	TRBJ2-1	TGTGCCAGCAGCCAAGGACTAGCGGGAGGGCCTTTCGTTGAGCAGTTCTTC	CASSQGLAGGPFVEQFF
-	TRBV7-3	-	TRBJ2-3	TGTGCCAGCAGCCTCGGAGGAATTAGCACAGATACGCAGTATTTT	CASSLGGISTDTQYF
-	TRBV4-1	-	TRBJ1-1	TGCGCCAGCAGCCAAGACCCGAGAAGCGAAGCTTTCTTT	CASSQDPRSEAFF
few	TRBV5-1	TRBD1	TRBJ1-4	TGCGCCAGCAGCTTGGATGACAGGGGATCCGGAAAACTGTTTTTT	CASSLDDRGSGKLFF
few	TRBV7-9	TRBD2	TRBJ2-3	TGTGCCAGCAGCTCCGTGGGGGGGACAGATACGCAGTATTTT	CASSSVGGTDTQYF
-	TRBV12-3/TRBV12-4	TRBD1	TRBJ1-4	TGTGCCAGCAGCCTCGACAGGGTGCAACTGTTTTTT	CASSLDRVQLFF
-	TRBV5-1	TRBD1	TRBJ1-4	TGCGCCAGCAGCGTGGACAGGGCGGGAGAAGATGAAAAACTGTTTTTT	CASSVDRAGEDEKLFF
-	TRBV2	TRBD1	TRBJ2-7	TGTGCCAGCTACAGGGGGCGGGAGCAGTACTTC	CASYRGREQYF
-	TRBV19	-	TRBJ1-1	TGTGCCAGTAGAGGGGGAGACGCTGAAGCTTTCTTT	CASRGGDAEAFF
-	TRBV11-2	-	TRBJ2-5	TGTGCCAGCAGTCCATTCCCCAAGGCGGGGGCCCAAGAGACCCAGTACTTC	CASSPFPKAGAQETQYF
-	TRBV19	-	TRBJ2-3	TGTGCCAGAGAGCTTCGGACAGATACGCAGTATTTT	CARELRTDTQYF
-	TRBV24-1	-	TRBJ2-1	TGTGCCTCCGGTGGAGAAAATGAGCAGTTCTTC	CASGGENEQFF
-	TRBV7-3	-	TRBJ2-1	TGTGCCAGCAGCTTAAGTGGCAGGGCAGAGCAGTTCTTC	CASSLSGRAEQFF
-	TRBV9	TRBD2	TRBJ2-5	TGTGCCAGCACCCAAGTAGCGGGGGGGCCTGAGACCCAGTACTTC	CASTQVAGGPETQYF
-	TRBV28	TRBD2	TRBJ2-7	TGTGCCAGCAGTTCGGGCACTAGCGGGAGGATCGACGAGCAGTACTTC	CASSSGTSGRIDEQYF
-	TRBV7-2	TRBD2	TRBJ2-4	TGTGCCAGCAGCGGCCATAGCGGGAGCGGGAACATTCAGTACTTC	CASSGHSGSGNIQYF
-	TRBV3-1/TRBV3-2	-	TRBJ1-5	TGTGCCAGCAGCCAAGCCGGACAGAATCAGCCCCAGCATTTT	CASSQAGQNQPQHF
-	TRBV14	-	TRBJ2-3	TGTGCCAGCAGCCAAAGTAGGGAGAGAATCACAGATACGCAGTATTTT	CASSQSRERITDTQYF
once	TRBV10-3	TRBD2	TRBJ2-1	TGTGCCATCAGCGGGACTAGAGGCGGGAGGGTCAATGAGCAGTTCTTC	CAISGTRGGRVNEQFF
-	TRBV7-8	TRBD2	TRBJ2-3	TGTGCCAGCAGCTCCGCCGGGATAGCGGGTAGCACAGATACGCAGTATTTT	CASSSAGIAGSTDTQYF
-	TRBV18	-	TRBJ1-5	TGTGCCAGCTCACCTGGGGGAGGTCAGCCCCAGCATTTT	CASSPGGGQPQHF
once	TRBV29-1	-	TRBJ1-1	TGCAGCGTCCACATCAGCACTGAAGCTTTCTTT	CSVHISTEAFF
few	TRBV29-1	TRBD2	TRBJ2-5	TGCAGCGTTGAAGGAGCGGGAGGAGGGGAGACCCAGTACTTC	CSVEGAGGGETQYF
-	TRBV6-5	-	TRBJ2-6	TGTGCCAGCAGACCCGGGTCCTCTGGGGCCAACGTCCTGACTTTC	CASRPGSSGANVLTF
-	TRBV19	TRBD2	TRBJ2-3	TGTGCCAGTAGGGACCGGGGGGGAGGCACAGATACGCAGTATTTT	CASRDRGGGTDTQYF
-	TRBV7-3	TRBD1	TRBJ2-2	TGTGCCAGCAGCCGGACAGGGGGCGACGTCGGGGAGCTGTTTTTT	CASSRTGGDVGELFF
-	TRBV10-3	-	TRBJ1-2	TGTGCCACGGCGGCACAGGGAACCAACTATGGCTACACCTTC	CATAAQGTNYGYTF
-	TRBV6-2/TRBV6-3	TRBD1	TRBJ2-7	TGTGCCAGCAGTTACTCGACAGGGAGAAACTCCTACGAGCAGTACTTC	CASSYSTGRNSYEQYF
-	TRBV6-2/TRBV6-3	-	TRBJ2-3	TGTGCCAGCAGTTCCCGGACTAGCACAGATACGCAGTATTTT	CASSSRTSTDTQYF
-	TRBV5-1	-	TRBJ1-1	TGCGCCAGCCACTCGACAGTTAACACTGAAGCTTTCTTT	CASHSTVNTEAFF
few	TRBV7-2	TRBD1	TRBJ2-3	TGTGCCAGCAGCTCCTGGACAGGCTCCACAGATACGCAGTATTTT	CASSSWTGSTDTQYF
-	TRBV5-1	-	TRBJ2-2	TGCGCCAGCAGCCGTACGCACCCCCCCGGCGGGGAGCTGTTTTTT	CASSRTHPPGGELFF
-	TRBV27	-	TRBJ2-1	TGTGCCAGCAGTTTACGCGGGGGCCCCCCCTACAATGAGCAGTTCTTC	CASSLRGGPPYNEQFF